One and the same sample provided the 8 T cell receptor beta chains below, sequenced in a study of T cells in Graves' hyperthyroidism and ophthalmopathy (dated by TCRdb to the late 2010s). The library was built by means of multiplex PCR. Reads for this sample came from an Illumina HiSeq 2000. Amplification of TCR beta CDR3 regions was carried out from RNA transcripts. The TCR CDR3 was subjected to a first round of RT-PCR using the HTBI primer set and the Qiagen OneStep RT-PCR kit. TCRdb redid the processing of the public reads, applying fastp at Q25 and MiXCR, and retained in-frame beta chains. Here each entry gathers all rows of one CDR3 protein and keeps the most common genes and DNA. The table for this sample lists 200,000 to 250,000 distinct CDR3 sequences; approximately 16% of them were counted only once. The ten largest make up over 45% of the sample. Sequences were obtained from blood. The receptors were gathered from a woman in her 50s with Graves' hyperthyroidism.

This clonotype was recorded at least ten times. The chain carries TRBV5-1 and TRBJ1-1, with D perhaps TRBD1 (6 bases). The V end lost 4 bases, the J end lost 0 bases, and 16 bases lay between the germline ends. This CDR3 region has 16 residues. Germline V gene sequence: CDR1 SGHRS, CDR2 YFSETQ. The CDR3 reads CASSRAGVEMNTEAFF. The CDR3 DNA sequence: TGCGCCAGCAGCCGGGCAGGGGTGGAGATGAACACTGAAGCTTTCTTT.

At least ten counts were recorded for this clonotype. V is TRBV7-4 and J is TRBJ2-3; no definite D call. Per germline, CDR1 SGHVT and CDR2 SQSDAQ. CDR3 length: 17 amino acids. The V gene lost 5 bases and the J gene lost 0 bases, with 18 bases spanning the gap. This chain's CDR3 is CASSQDWPHASTDTQYF. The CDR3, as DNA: TGTGCCAGCAGCCAAGATTGGCCCCATGCTAGCACAGATACGCAGTATTTT.

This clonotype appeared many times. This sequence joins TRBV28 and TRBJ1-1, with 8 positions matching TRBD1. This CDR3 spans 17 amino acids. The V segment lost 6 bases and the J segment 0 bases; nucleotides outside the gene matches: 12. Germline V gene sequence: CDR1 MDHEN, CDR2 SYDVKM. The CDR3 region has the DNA TGTGCCAGCAGCCGATGGACAGGGAGGGGAATGAACACTGAAGCTTTCTTT. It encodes CASSRWTGRGMNTEAFF.

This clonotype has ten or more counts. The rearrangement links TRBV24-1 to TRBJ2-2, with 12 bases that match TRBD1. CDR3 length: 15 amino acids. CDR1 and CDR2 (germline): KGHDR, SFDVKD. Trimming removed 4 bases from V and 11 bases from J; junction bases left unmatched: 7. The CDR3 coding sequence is TGTGCCACCAGTGAACCGGGACAGGGGGCAGGAGAGCTGTTTTTT. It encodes CATSEPGQGAGELFF.

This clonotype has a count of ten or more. As DNA, the CDR3 is TGTGCCAGCAGTCCAACGCCTAGCGGGAGGTTCAATGAGCAGTTCTTC. Protein sequence: CASSPTPSGRFNEQFF. This chain uses TRBV7-9 with TRBJ2-1; 11 bases are shared with TRBD2. The V segment lost 6 bases and the J segment 6 bases; nucleotides outside the gene matches: 10. From germline, CDR1 is SEHNR and CDR2 FQNEAQ (reference sequence). CDR3 length: 16 amino acids.

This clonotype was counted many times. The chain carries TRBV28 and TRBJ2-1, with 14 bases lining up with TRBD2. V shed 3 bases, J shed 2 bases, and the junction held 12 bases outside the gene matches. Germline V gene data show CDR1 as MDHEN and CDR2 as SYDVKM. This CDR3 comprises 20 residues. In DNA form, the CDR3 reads TGTGCCAGCAGTTTCCGACTAGCGGGAGGGCCTTTTAGTACCTACAATGAGCAGTTCTTC. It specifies CASSFRLAGGPFSTYNEQFF.

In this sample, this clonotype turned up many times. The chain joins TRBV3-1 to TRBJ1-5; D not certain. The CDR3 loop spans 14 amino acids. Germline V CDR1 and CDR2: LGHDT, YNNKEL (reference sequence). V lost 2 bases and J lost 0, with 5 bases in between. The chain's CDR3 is CASSQRVSNQPQHF. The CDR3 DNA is TGTGCCAGCAGCCAACGAGTTAGCAATCAGCCCCAGCATTTT.

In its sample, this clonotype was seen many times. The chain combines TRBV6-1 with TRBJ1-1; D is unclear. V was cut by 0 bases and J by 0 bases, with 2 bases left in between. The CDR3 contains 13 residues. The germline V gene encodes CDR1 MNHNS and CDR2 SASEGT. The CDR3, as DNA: TGTGCCAGCAGTGAAGCTGTGAACACTGAAGCTTTCTTT. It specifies CASSEAVNTEAFF.